This T cell receptor (beta chain) was obtained from a study of OX40 agonist ivuxolimab in advanced cancers. The assay was immunoSEQ multiplex PCR, and TCRdb's table has in-frame clones only and misses some. Of around 21,000 clones in the sample, 80% to 90% were seen once. Source: CD4+ or CD8+ T cells sorted from blood, taken in a trial of the OX40 agonist ivuxolimab. The TCR sequence derives from an adult with an advanced solid tumor such as melanoma, head and neck, liver or kidney cancer.

The chain's CDR3 is CASSLLHSRGEGSATGELFF. CDR3 in DNA: TGTGCCAGCAGTTTATTACACTCCCGGGGGGAGGGCAGCGCCACCGGGGAGCTGTTTTTT. This chain links TRBV28 with TRBJ2-2; TRBD2 agrees at 7 bases. From germline, CDR1 is MDHEN and CDR2 SYDVKM. The CDR3 is made up of 20 amino acids. V shed 1 base and J 4 bases; nucleotides not matched to a gene: 18. Full variable domain (missing parts from reference TRBV28 and TRBJ2-2): DVKVTQSSRYLVKRTGEKVFLECVQDMDHENMFWYRQDPGLGLRLIYFSYDVKMKEKGDIPEGYSVSREKKERFSLILESASTNQTSMYLCASSLLHSRGEGSATGELFFGEGSRLTVL.